The clone carrying this T cell receptor beta chain came up many times. Its antigen is as yet unknown. The sample is drawn from a study of identical twins. Study-wide points: Clonotypes of the beta chain that were abundant in cord blood carried fewer insertions (memory repertoires showed none). In zero-insertion analyses, partial confounding could arise from invariant MAIT and iNKT cells. A cross-sectional statistical analysis, not follow-up of the same donors, supported the conclusions.

TCRdb passed the 5' RACE reads through MiXCR, listing each CDR3 protein once. The sample holds approximately 600,000 distinct CDR3 sequences, less than 9% seen once. Trimming stripped 5 bases from V and 2 bases from J, with 6 bases between. The CDR3 contains 12 residues. The V gene's germline CDR1 is SEHNR and CDR2 FQNEAQ (reference sequence). This same sample was also part of a study on yellow fever vaccine responses in identical twins.

Sequencing was carried out using PBMCs. This receptor was identified in a woman in her late teens or twenties in good health. The chain combines TRBV7-9 with TRBJ2-5; D is uncertain. CDR3 nucleotide sequence: TGTGCCAGCAGCGGTTTTCAAGAGACCCAGTACTTC. Protein: CASSGFQETQYF.